These 27 T cell receptor beta chains came from one sample sequenced in a study of human T cells and chemical hapten exposure. Each CDR3 protein gets one entry after TCRdb re-called the RACE reads with MiXCR. The table includes approximately 370,000 distinct CDR3 sequences, 5.5% detected once. The sample's time point: pre-sensitization, week 0. The treatment: therapeutic diphenylcyclopropenone sensitization with weekly scalp DPC. This material consisted of whole blood, taken in connection with sensitization to the hapten diphenylcyclopropenone (DPC). The receptors here all came from a woman aged 18-29 years with alopecia areata. Some clones in this sample may be carry-over from other donors' samples.

This clonotype was counted at least ten times. The chain recombines TRBV29-1 with TRBJ2-7; the D is unclear. The V end was cut by 4 bases, the J end by 3 bases, with 13 bases between. Germline V gene lookup returns CDR1 SQVTM and CDR2 ANQGSEA. The length of the CDR3 is 13 residues. Written as DNA, the CDR3 is TGCAGCGTTGGAGCCAGTTCTTACTACGAGCAGTACTTC. It specifies CSVGASSYYEQYF.

The sample holds many counts of this clonotype. This chain connects TRBV5-6 to TRBJ2-5, with 9 nucleotides matching TRBD2. The CDR3 covers 17 residues. Per the germline V gene, CDR1 is SGHDT and CDR2 is YYEEEE. Trimming removed 0 bases from V and 1 base from J; junction bases left unmatched: 7. The CDR3 protein is CASSLARTAGGQETQYF. In DNA, the CDR3 is TGTGCCAGCAGCTTGGCCCGGACAGCGGGGGGCCAAGAGACCCAGTACTTC.

Many counts were recorded for this clonotype. This chain joins TRBV7-3 and TRBJ1-2, with 9 bases lining up with TRBD1. The CDR3 covers 13 residues. The J segment lost 8 bases and the V segment lost 5 bases, leaving 6 bases of the junction unmatched. Per the germline V gene, CDR1 is SGHTA and CDR2 is FQGTGA. The CDR3 here is CASSPGTGKGYTF. CDR3 sequence (DNA): TGTGCCAGCAGCCCCGGGACAGGGAAAGGCTACACCTTC.

This clonotype was observed at least ten times. The chain links TRBV7-9 to TRBJ1-2; D unresolved. Trimming removed 5 bases at V and 2 bases at J, with 18 bases between. CDR3 size: 16 residues. Germline V gives CDR1 SEHNR, CDR2 FQNEAQ (reference sequence). CDR3 nucleotides: TGTGCCAGCAGCCCTTACGGGGAGAGATGGAACTATGGCTACACCTTC. Its protein product is CASSPYGERWNYGYTF. Based on the CDR3 plus reference TRBV7-9 and TRBJ1-2, the full variable domain is DTGVSQNPRHKITKRGQNVTFRCDPISEHNRLYWYRQTLGQGPEFLTYFQNEAQLEKSRLLSDRFSAERPKGSFSTLEIQRTEQGDSAMYLCASSPYGERWNYGYTFGSGTRLTVV.

This clonotype was counted many times. V usage is TRBV5-1 and J usage is TRBJ2-4, with D possibly TRBD1 on 6 matching bases. Germline CDR1 SGHRS, CDR2 YFSETQ. V was shortened by 4 bases and J by 1 base, with 18 bases between the two germline ends. The CDR3 contains 17 residues. The DNA for the CDR3 is TGCGCCAGCAGCCCGCAAGACAGGCATGGGGCCAAAAACATTCAGTACTTC. It translates to CASSPQDRHGAKNIQYF. The whole variable domain, filled in from reference TRBV5-1 and TRBJ2-4, reads KAGVTQTPRYLIKTRGQQVTLSCSPISGHRSVSWYQQTPGQGLQFLFEYFSETQRNKGNFPGRFSGRQFSNSRSEMNVSTLELGDSALYLCASSPQDRHGAKNIQYFGAGTRLSVL.

This clonotype showed up just a few times. The DNA of the CDR3 is TGTGCCAGCAGTCCCTTGAGCCAACTCACAGATACGCAGTATTTT. This gives the protein CASSPLSQLTDTQYF. The rearrangement links TRBV6-2 or TRBV6-3 to TRBJ2-3; no reliable D call. The germline CDR1 and CDR2 sequences are MNHEY and SVGEGT. V lost 5 bases and J 2 bases, leaving 14 bases between the germline ends. CDR3 size: 15 residues.

The chain combines TRBV6-4 with TRBJ2-3; either TRBD1 or TRBD2 may fit D (5 bases each). The V end was cut by 5 bases, the J end by 4 bases, with 10 bases between. The CDR3 consists of 13 residues. Per the germline V gene, CDR1 is MRHNA and CDR2 is SNTAGT. The DNA for the CDR3 is TGTGCCAGCAGTAAGGGGAGCGCAGATACGCAGTATTTT. Amino acids: CASSKGSADTQYF.

This clonotype was counted a few times. The rearrangement uses TRBV4-2 and TRBJ2-7; 11 positions agree with TRBD2. This CDR3 spans 18 amino acids. Germline trimming cut 0 bases from V and 5 bases from J; bases unmatched to any gene: 12. Germline CDR1 is LGHNA and CDR2 is YNFKEQ. The CDR3 spells CASSQDPLLAGGRHEQYF. The CDR3 bases are TGTGCCAGCAGCCAAGACCCTCTTTTAGCGGGGGGGCGGCACGAGCAGTACTTC.

This clonotype was recorded a few times. The chain is built from TRBV2 and TRBJ1-5; no firm D call. The CDR3 is 16 residues long. Germline V gene data show CDR1 as SNHLY and CDR2 as FYNNEI. V shed 3 bases and J shed 4 bases, with 16 bases lying between them. CDR3 region: CASSDWLTDGNQPQHF. The CDR3 DNA follows: TGTGCCAGCAGTGATTGGCTGACGGACGGAAATCAGCCCCAGCATTTT.

This clonotype appeared a few times. V gene TRBV7-8 combines with J gene TRBJ1-5, with D possibly being TRBD1 (6 bases). The ends were cut back, 0 bases at V and 6 bases at J, with 12 bases in the middle. Germline V lookup: CDR1 SGHVS, CDR2 FQNEAQ. The CDR3 extends over 15 amino acids. DNA for the CDR3: TGTGCCAGCAGCTTAGCGGCTCAGGGGCCTCAGCCCCAGCATTTT. Protein sequence: CASSLAAQGPQPQHF. The full variable domain, with the rest looked up from reference TRBV7-8 and TRBJ1-5, is GAGVSQSPRYKVAKRGQDVALRCDPISGHVSLFWYQQALGQGPEFLTYFQNEAQLDKSGLPSDRFFAERPEGSVSTLKIQRTQQEDSAVYLCASSLAAQGPQPQHFGDGTRLSIL.

This clonotype was seen only a few times. The chain joins TRBV6-1 to TRBJ1-6; D may be TRBD1 (5 bases). The V gene's germline CDR1 is MNHNS and CDR2 SASEGT. CDR3 length: 16 residues. V lost 5 bases and J 6 bases, leaving 17 bases between the germline ends. This chain's CDR3 is CASSIGWGPPNSPLHF. The CDR3 DNA follows: TGTGCCAGCAGTATAGGCTGGGGACCTCCTAATTCACCCCTCCACTTT.

This clonotype was counted a few times. CDR3 loop: CASSDSGQAGDGNIQYF. The CDR3 nucleotides read TGTGCCAGCAGTGATTCCGGACAGGCCGGAGACGGAAACATTCAGTACTTC. V is TRBV25-1 and J is TRBJ2-4; 7 bases fit TRBD1. The germline V gene encodes CDR1 MGHDK and CDR2 SYGVNS. V was clipped by 3 bases and J by 6 bases; unmatched bases: 14. The CDR3 consists of 17 residues.

The chain has TRBV7-9 and TRBJ1-2, with D perhaps TRBD1 (5 bases). From germline, CDR1 is SEHNR and CDR2 FQNEAQ (reference sequence). The CDR3 is 14 amino acids. Trimming took 10 bases from V and 3 from J, leaving 18 bases between them. This CDR3 is CATPGTEEDYGYTF. The CDR3 bases are TGTGCCACCCCCGGGACCGAAGAGGACTATGGCTACACCTTC.

This clonotype occurred many times. The CDR3 reads CASSQLTGAEKLFF. CDR3 DNA: TGTGCCAGCAGCCAGTTGACAGGCGCTGAAAAACTGTTTTTT. The rearrangement uses TRBV14 and TRBJ1-4; perhaps TRBD1 as D (6 bases). The V gene lost 3 bases and the J gene lost 7 bases, with 12 bases spanning the gap. Germline CDR1 and CDR2: SGHDN and FVKESK. The CDR3 has 14 amino acids.

This clonotype was detected many times. This rearrangement joins TRBV27 to TRBJ2-3, with TRBD2 matching over 10 bases. Germline CDR1 and CDR2: MNHEY and SMNVEV (reference sequence). The CDR3 contains 15 residues. V gave up 8 bases and J gave up 3 bases; unmatched junction bases: 8. CDR3: CASGAGLAETDTQYF. The CDR3, as DNA: TGTGCCAGCGGGGCAGGACTAGCGGAGACAGATACGCAGTATTTT.

This clonotype has just a few counts. The CDR3 sequence is CASKVGQGNQPQHF. The DNA for the CDR3 is TGTGCCAGCAAAGTAGGGCAAGGCAATCAGCCCCAGCATTTT. The rearrangement uses TRBV27 and TRBJ1-5; no reliable D call. V lost 7 bases and J 2 bases, leaving 12 bases between the germline ends. Germline-derived CDR1 and CDR2 are MNHEY and SMNVEV (reference sequence). The length of the CDR3 is 14 residues.

The CDR3 sequence is CASSLSGDDEQFF. As DNA, the CDR3 is TGTGCCAGCAGCTTATCTGGAGACGATGAGCAGTTCTTC. V usage is TRBV7-9 and J usage is TRBJ2-1; no firm D call. The CDR3 spans 13 residues. Deletions cut 2 bases from V and 8 bases from J, with 10 bases between. Germline CDR1 is SEHNR and CDR2 is FQNEAQ (reference sequence).

This clonotype has ten or more counts. The chain couples TRBV4-2 to TRBJ2-6, with D tentatively TRBD1 or TRBD2 (6 bases each). Per the germline V gene, CDR1 is LGHNA and CDR2 is YNFKEQ. CDR3 size: 17 residues. V lost 6 bases and J lost 2, with 17 bases in between. The CDR3 here is CASSLRGDTTGANVLTF. CDR3 in DNA: TGTGCCAGCAGTTTAAGGGGGGATACTACTGGGGCCAACGTCCTGACTTTC.

The chain combines TRBV9 with TRBJ2-3; 11 positions agree with TRBD2. Germline V gene lookup returns CDR1 SGDLS and CDR2 YYNGEE. This CDR3 is 16 amino acids long. The ends lost 0 bases at V and 4 bases at J; junction bases unmatched: 4. The DNA for the CDR3 is TGTGCCAGCAGCGTAGGTAGCGGGGGGGCCCCAGATACGCAGTATTTT. Amino acids: CASSVGSGGAPDTQYF.

The chain is built from TRBV6-2 or TRBV6-3 and TRBJ1-5; D is unclear. Germline CDR1 reads MNHEY; CDR2 reads SVGEGT. The CDR3 consists of 15 residues. V was cut by 9 bases and J by 1 base, with 16 bases left in between. The CDR3 DNA reads as TGTGCCAGTCGCCTCATCGGGAGAAGCAATCAGCCCCAGCATTTT. It specifies CASRLIGRSNQPQHF.

J is TRBJ2-4 and V is TRBV2, with D perhaps TRBD2 (6 bases). The CDR3 length is 15 residues. Germline CDR1 SNHLY, CDR2 FYNNEI. V dropped 4 bases and J dropped 0 bases, with 10 bases sitting between them. CDR3 DNA: TGTGCCAGCAGTGGCCGGGAGCTAGCCAAAAACATTCAGTACTTC. This encodes CASSGRELAKNIQYF. Variable domain in full (rest from reference TRBV2 and TRBJ2-4): EPEVTQTPSHQVTQMGQEVILRCVPISNHLYFYWYRQILGQKVEFLVSFYNNEISEKSEIFDDQFSVERPDGSNFTLKIRSTKLEDSAMYFCASSGRELAKNIQYFGAGTRLSVL.

Many counts were recorded for this clonotype. The chain has TRBV7-2 and TRBJ1-6; 8 nucleotides match TRBD1. The junction had 9 bases not matched to a gene; V was cut back by 5 bases and J by 6 bases. The V gene's germline CDR1 is SGHTA and CDR2 FQGNSA. The CDR3 spans 16 residues. In DNA, the CDR3 is TGTGCCAGCAGCACCTGGACAGGGAGGTCTAATTCACCCCTCCACTTT. Translated: CASSTWTGRSNSPLHF.

The CDR3 DNA reads TGTGCCATCAGTGAGTCGACTCTTTTCACAGATACGCAGTATTTT. Translated: CAISESTLFTDTQYF. This chain uses TRBV10-3 with TRBJ2-3; D uncertain. Trimming took 0 bases from V and 2 from J, leaving 9 bases between them. The CDR3 spans 15 residues. The germline CDR1 and CDR2 sequences are ENHRY and SYGVKD.

This clonotype has a count of ten or more. This chain connects TRBV10-3 to TRBJ2-1, with a tentative D call TRBD2 (6 bases). V was shortened by 11 bases and J by 1 base, with 12 bases between the two germline ends. The CDR3 spans 13 residues. Germline CDR1 ENHRY, CDR2 SYGVKD. DNA for the CDR3: TGTGCCGCTCGACGGGGGTCCTACAATGAGCAGTTCTTC. This translates into CAARRGSYNEQFF.

This clonotype was recorded many times. The chain couples TRBV20-1 to TRBJ2-4; D gene ambiguous. The V end was cut by 1 base, the J end by 0 bases, with 13 bases between. CDR1 DFQATT and CDR2 SNEGSKA come from the germline V gene (reference sequence). CDR3 length equals 16 residues. This CDR3 is CSARATVTLAKNIQYF. DNA for the CDR3: TGCAGTGCTAGAGCTACAGTCACTCTAGCCAAAAACATTCAGTACTTC.

There are many counts of this clonotype. The rearrangement joins TRBV20-1 to TRBJ2-3, with D possibly TRBD2 on 6 matching bases. The CDR3 runs to 13 residues. V lost 3 bases and J 3 bases, leaving 10 bases between the germline ends. Per the germline V gene, CDR1 is DFQATT and CDR2 is SNEGSKA (reference sequence). CDR3 coding DNA: TGCAGTGCTAGGGGCAGCGGGACAGATACGCAGTATTTT. Its protein is CSARGSGTDTQYF.

This clonotype was seen at least ten times. The CDR3 DNA follows: TGCAGCGTTACCGGGACAGAGTACGAGCAGTACTTC. Translation: CSVTGTEYEQYF. The chain joins TRBV29-1 to TRBJ2-7; 7 nucleotides match TRBD1. Germline V CDR1 and CDR2: SQVTM, ANQGSEA. CDR3 size: 12 residues. V lost 5 bases, J lost 4 bases, and 5 bases stayed unmatched.